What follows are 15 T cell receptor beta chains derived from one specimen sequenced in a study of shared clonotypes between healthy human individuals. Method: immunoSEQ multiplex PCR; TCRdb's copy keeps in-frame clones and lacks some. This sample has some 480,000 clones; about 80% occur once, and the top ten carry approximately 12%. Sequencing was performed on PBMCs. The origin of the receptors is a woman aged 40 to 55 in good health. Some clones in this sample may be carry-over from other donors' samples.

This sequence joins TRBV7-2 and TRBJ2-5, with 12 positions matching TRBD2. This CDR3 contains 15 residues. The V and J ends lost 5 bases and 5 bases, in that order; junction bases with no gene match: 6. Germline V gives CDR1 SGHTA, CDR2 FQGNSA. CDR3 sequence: CASSPRTSGEETQYF. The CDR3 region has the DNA TGTGCCAGCAGCCCGAGGACTAGCGGGGAGGAGACCCAGTACTTC. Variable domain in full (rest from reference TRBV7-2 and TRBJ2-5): GAGVSQSPSNKVTEKGKDVELRCDPISGHTALYWYRQSLGQGLEFLIYFQGNSAPDKSGLPSDRFSAERTGGSVSTLTIQRTQQEDSAVYLCASSPRTSGEETQYFGPGTRLLVL.

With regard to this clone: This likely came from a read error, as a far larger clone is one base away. The DNA for the CDR3 is TGTGCCATCAGTGAGTCGGGACAGGGGGACTACACCTTC. This sequence encodes CAISESGQGDYTF. The chain combines TRBV10-3 with TRBJ1-2; 11 bases agree with TRBD1. Germline CDR1 reads ENHRY; CDR2 reads SYGVKD. This CDR3 has 13 residues. V lost 0 bases to trimming and J lost 10 bases; unmatched junction nucleotides: 1.

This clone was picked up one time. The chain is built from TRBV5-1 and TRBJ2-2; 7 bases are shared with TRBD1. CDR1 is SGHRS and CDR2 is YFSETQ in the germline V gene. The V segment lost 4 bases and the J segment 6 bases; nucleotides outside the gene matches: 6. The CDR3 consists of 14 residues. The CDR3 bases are TGCGCCAGCAGCCCCCAGACAGGGTCCGGGGAGCTGTTTTTT. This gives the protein CASSPQTGSGELFF.

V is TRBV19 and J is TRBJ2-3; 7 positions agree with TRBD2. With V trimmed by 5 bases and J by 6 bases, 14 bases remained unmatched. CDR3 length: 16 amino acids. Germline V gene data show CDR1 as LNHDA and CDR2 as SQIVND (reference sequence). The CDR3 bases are TGTGCCAGTAGTCGGAGACTAGCTGTTCAGGCGGATACGCAGTATTTT. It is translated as CASSRRLAVQADTQYF.

This CDR3 reads CASTRLAGNTIYF. The CDR3 DNA reads TGTGCCAGCACCCGGCTGGCGGGAAACACCATATATTTT. The chain couples TRBV2 to TRBJ1-3; no definite D call. Deletions cut 7 bases from V and 4 bases from J, with 11 bases between. CDR3 length: 13 residues. Germline-derived CDR1 and CDR2 are SNHLY and FYNNEI.

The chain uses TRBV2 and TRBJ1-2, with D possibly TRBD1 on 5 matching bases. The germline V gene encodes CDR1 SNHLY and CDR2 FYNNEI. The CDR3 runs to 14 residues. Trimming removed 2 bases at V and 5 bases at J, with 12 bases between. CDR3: CASSELPGNYGYTF. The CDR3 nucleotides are TGTGCCAGCAGTGAATTGCCAGGGAATTATGGCTACACCTTC.

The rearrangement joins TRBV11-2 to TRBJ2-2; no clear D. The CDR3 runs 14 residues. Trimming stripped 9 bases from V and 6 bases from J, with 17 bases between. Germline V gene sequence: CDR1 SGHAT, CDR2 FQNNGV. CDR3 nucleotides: TGTGCCAGTCAGGTTGGGCCTACGGCCGGGGAGCTGTTTTTT. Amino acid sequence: CASQVGPTAGELFF.

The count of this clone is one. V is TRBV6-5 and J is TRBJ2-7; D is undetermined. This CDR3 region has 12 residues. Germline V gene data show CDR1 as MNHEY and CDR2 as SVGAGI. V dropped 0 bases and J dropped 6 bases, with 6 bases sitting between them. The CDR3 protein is CASSYSYGEQYF. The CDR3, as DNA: TGTGCCAGCAGTTACTCGTACGGCGAGCAGTACTTC.

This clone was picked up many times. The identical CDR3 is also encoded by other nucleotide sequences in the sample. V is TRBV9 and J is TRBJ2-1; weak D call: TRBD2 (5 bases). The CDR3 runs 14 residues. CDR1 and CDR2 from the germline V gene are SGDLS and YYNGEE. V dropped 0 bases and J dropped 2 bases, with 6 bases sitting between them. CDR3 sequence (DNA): TGTGCCAGCAGCGTAGGGGGAGCCTACAATGAGCAGTTCTTC. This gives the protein CASSVGGAYNEQFF.

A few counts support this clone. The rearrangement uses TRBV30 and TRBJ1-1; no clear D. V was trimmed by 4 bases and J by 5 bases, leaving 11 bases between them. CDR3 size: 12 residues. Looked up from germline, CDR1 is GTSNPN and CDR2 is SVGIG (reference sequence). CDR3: CAWKDEGTEAFF. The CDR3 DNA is TGTGCCTGGAAGGACGAAGGGACTGAAGCTTTCTTT.

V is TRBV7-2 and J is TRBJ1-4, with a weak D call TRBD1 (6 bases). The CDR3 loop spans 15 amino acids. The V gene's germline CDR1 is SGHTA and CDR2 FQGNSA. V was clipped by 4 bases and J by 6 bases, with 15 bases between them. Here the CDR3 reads CASSSATGLDEKLFF. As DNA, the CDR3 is TGTGCCAGCAGCTCCGCTACAGGGTTAGATGAAAAACTGTTTTTT.

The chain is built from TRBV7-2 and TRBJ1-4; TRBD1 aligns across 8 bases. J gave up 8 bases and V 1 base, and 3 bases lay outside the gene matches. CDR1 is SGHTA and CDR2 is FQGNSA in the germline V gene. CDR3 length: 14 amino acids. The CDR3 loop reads CASSLGQGSEKLFF. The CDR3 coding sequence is TGTGCCAGCAGCTTAGGACAGGGGAGCGAAAAACTGTTTTTT.

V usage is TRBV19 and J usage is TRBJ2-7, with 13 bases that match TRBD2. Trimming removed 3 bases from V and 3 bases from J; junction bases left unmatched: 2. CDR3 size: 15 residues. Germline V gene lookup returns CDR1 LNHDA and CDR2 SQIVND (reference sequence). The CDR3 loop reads CASSIRTSGSYEQYF. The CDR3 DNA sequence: TGTGCCAGTAGTATCAGGACTAGCGGGAGCTACGAGCAGTACTTC.

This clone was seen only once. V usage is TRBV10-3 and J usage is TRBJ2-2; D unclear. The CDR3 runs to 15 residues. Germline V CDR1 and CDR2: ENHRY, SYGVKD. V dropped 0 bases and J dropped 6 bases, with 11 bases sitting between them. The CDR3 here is CAISESREVPGELFF. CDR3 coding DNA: TGTGCCATCAGTGAGTCGAGAGAGGTGCCCGGGGAGCTGTTTTTT.

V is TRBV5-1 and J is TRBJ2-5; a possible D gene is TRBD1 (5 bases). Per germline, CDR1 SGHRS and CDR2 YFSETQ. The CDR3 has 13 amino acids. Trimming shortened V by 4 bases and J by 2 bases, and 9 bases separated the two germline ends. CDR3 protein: CASSKDTQETQYF. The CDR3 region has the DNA TGCGCCAGCAGCAAGGACACACAAGAGACCCAGTACTTC.